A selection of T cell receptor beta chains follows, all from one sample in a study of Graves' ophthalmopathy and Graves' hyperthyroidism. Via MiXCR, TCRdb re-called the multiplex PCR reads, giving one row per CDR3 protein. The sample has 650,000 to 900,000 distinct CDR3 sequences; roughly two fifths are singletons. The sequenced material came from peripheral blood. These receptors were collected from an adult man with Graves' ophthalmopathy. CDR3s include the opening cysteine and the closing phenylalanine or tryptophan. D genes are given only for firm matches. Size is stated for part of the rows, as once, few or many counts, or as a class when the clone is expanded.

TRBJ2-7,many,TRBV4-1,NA,TGCGCCAGCAGCCAAGATTGGCGCAGGCAGTACTTC,CASSQDWRRQYF
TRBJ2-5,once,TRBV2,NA,TGTGCCAGCAGTGAAGGGGGCAAAGAGACCCAGTACTTC,CASSEGGKETQYF
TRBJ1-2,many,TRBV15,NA,TGTGCCACCAGCAGAGCCGGCGTTTACCAAGGTGGCTACACCTTC,CATSRAGVYQGGYTF
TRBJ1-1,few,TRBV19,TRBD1,TGTGCCAATAGTACCCGGGACAGGGGGCACACTGAAGCTTTCTTT,CANSTRDRGHTEAFF
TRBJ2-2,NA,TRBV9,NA,TGTGCCAGCGGTCAGGCCGCCGGCGGGGAGCTGTTTTTT,CASGQAAGGELFF
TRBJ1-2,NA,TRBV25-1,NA,TGTGCCAGCAGTTTGACCAGTTCTAACTATGGCTACACCTTC,CASSLTSSNYGYTF
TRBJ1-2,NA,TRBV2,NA,TGTGCCAGCAGGGTAGGGGGGATTGGCTACACCTTC,CASRVGGIGYTF
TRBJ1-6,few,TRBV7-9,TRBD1,TGTGCCAGCAGCTTGGCGAGCTTTTGGGACAGCTATAATTCACCCCTCCACTTT,CASSLASFWDSYNSPLHF
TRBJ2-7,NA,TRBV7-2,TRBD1,TGTGCCAGCAGCCTTACTTCCGGGACAGGTTCCTACGAGCAGTACTTC,CASSLTSGTGSYEQYF
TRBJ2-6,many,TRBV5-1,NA,TGCGCCAGCAAGGGCACCTTCAGCTCTGGGGCCAACGTCCTGACTTTC,CASKGTFSSGANVLTF
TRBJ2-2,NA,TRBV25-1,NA,TGTGCCAGCAGTGCTAGGGGTGGGGGCCTCGGGGAGCTGTTTTTT,CASSARGGGLGELFF
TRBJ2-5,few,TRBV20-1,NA,TGCAGTGCACCGACTCCGTTATTAGAGACCCAGTACTTC,CSAPTPLLETQYF
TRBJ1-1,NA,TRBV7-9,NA,TGTGCCAGCAGCTCGGGGGAAGCTTTCTTT,CASSSGEAFF